A selection of T cell receptor beta chains follows, all from one sample in a study of blood T cell repertoires in COVID-19. TCRdb's copy holds only in-frame clones and misses some; the assay was immunoSEQ multiplex PCR. Here the sample spans 300,000 to 350,000 clones, around 90% being singletons. The source material was peripheral blood. The receptors were gathered from a man younger than 35 with active or convalescent COVID-19. The CDR3 runs from the conserved cysteine through the conserved F or W.

j_call: TRBJ1-5
v_call: TRBV5-1
cdr3_aa: CASSLGDRGDNQPQHF

j_call: TRBJ1-4
v_call: TRBV9
cdr3_aa: CASSDPGQGKNEKLFF

j_call: TRBJ2-5
v_call: TRBV5-1
cdr3_aa: CASSLLPLAGEETQYF

j_call: TRBJ2-6
v_call: TRBV7-9
cdr3_aa: CASTTQGAGANVLTF

j_call: TRBJ2-2
v_call: TRBV16
cdr3_aa: CASNPRPNTGELFF

j_call: TRBJ2-4
v_call: TRBV9
cdr3_aa: CASSGGQVESAKNIQYF

j_call: TRBJ2-7
v_call: TRBV5-1
cdr3_aa: CASSAPQGREPYEQYF

j_call: TRBJ2-1
v_call: TRBV12-3/TRBV12-4
cdr3_aa: CASSLVGGNEQFF

j_call: TRBJ1-2
v_call: TRBV6-5
cdr3_aa: CASSYSVQGGDYGYTF

j_call: TRBJ1-1
v_call: TRBV6-5
cdr3_aa: CASRTTGTEAFF

j_call: TRBJ1-1
v_call: TRBV5-4
cdr3_aa: CASSFLYGFRTANTEAFF

j_call: TRBJ1-5
v_call: TRBV6-2/TRBV6-3
cdr3_aa: CASSWSRALQPQHF

j_call: TRBJ2-6
v_call: TRBV21-1
cdr3_aa: CASSKAGGQGVPGANVLTF

j_call: TRBJ1-6
v_call: TRBV5-6
cdr3_aa: CASSFETESSYNSPLHF

j_call: TRBJ2-2
v_call: TRBV7-2
cdr3_aa: CASSPAGGNTGELFF

j_call: TRBJ1-5
v_call: TRBV27
cdr3_aa: CASKTAGNQPQHF

j_call: TRBJ1-2
v_call: TRBV10-3
cdr3_aa: CAISGGWGQTGYTF

j_call: TRBJ1-1
v_call: TRBV5-1
cdr3_aa: CASSPLQGSAEAFF

j_call: TRBJ2-2
v_call: TRBV5-4
cdr3_aa: CASSSRQHKAGELFF

j_call: TRBJ2-5
v_call: TRBV5-1
cdr3_aa: CASRTMITETQYF

j_call: TRBJ2-1
v_call: TRBV10-3
cdr3_aa: CAIRAQLTGGGEQFF

j_call: TRBJ1-1
v_call: TRBV4-1
cdr3_aa: CASSQGQVAGRWAFF

j_call: TRBJ2-1
v_call: TRBV3-1/TRBV3-2
cdr3_aa: CASSQVSSFHHNEQFF

j_call: TRBJ2-1
v_call: TRBV27
cdr3_aa: CASRLGDYNEQFF

j_call: TRBJ1-1
v_call: TRBV13
cdr3_aa: CASSLRPSNTEAFF

j_call: TRBJ2-3
v_call: TRBV11-2
cdr3_aa: CASIPGLSQDTQYF

j_call: TRBJ2-7
v_call: TRBV12-3/TRBV12-4
cdr3_aa: CASGGARTYEQYF

j_call: TRBJ2-7
v_call: TRBV2
cdr3_aa: CASSYPRGDEQYF

j_call: TRBJ1-6
v_call: TRBV28
cdr3_aa: CASSLSGSSYNSPLHF

j_call: TRBJ1-4
v_call: TRBV27
cdr3_aa: CASKEGGSNEKLFF

j_call: TRBJ1-6
v_call: TRBV18
cdr3_aa: CASSLYGRPSSYNSPLHF

j_call: TRBJ2-7
v_call: TRBV29-1
cdr3_aa: CSVVVDRGGYEQYF

j_call: TRBJ2-1
v_call: TRBV6-6
cdr3_aa: CASKGLGTSTYNEQFF

j_call: TRBJ1-2
v_call: TRBV11-2
cdr3_aa: CASSLDRVENYGYTF

j_call: TRBJ2-7
v_call: TRBV19
cdr3_aa: CASSPGGNSYEQYF

j_call: TRBJ2-7
v_call: TRBV10-2
cdr3_aa: CASSVGQAKGYF

j_call: TRBJ1-2
v_call: TRBV5-1
cdr3_aa: CASSLDRVGYTF

j_call: TRBJ2-1
v_call: TRBV7-6
cdr3_aa: CASSFVAAGSSYNEQFF

j_call: TRBJ2-1
v_call: TRBV20-1
cdr3_aa: CSARYNEQFF

j_call: TRBJ1-2
v_call: TRBV6-5
cdr3_aa: CASRLNRQGDYGYTF

j_call: TRBJ2-7
v_call: TRBV19
cdr3_aa: CASSIFPSGGYEQYF